The source of this TCR beta chain is a study of blood T cells in healthy people across ages. Study-level background: Through template switching, about one barcoded beta molecule was captured per two T cells, as measured in model experiments. Study outcomes and limitations: Both naive CD4+ cell counts and diversity were greater in long-lived donors than in aged donors.

CDR3 length equals 16 residues. Germline lookup yields CDR1 SGDLS and CDR2 YYNGEE. V was clipped by 0 bases and J by 4 bases, with 14 bases between them. PBMCs, at least 6 million per sample, were isolated. Each sample provided at least 6 micrograms of extracted total RNA. A remark on this clonotype: Its target is not known.

Next came a second PCR, run for about 6 to 12 cycles, which used a sample-barcoded 5' primer along with a J-beta primer mix. Via MiXCR, TCRdb re-called the 5' RACE reads, giving one row per CDR3 protein. The sample holds about 1.4 million distinct CDR3 sequences, almost 60% seen once. The clonotype originates from a man between 18 and 35 years old in good health. This chain connects TRBV9 to TRBJ2-1; no firm D call. The material sequenced was blood. CDR3 sequence reads: CASSVANPPLYNEQFF. CDR3 coding DNA: TGTGCCAGCAGCGTAGCTAACCCCCCTTTATACAATGAGCAGTTCTTC.